This TCR beta chain was identified in a study of human T cells and chemical hapten exposure. Study-level background: Once 0.01% DPC had been applied to the upper back by patch test, readings were taken at 6 days. Slight volume differences across pooled libraries mainly accounted for varying per-sample TCR yields.

The library tagged each cDNA molecule with unique molecular identifiers. From the RACE reads, TCRdb called clonotypes with MiXCR, one entry per CDR3 protein. Found here are 150,000 to 200,000 distinct CDR3 sequences, around 25% of them singletons; the top ten hold approximately 2.5%. V was shortened by 5 bases and J by 5 bases, with 21 bases between the two germline ends. The CDR3 sequence is 16 residues long. Germline CDR1 reads SGHVS; CDR2 reads FNYEAQ. The time point was: patch test 3, about 24 weeks after DPC sensitization. As to treatment: therapeutic diphenylcyclopropenone sensitization with weekly scalp DPC. Blood collection happened ahead of applying each patch test.

The sample was whole blood, taken in connection with sensitization to the hapten diphenylcyclopropenone (DPC). This rearrangement joins TRBV7-6 to TRBJ2-5; D is perhaps TRBD2 (5 bases). The TCR originated in a woman between 40 and 55 years old with alopecia areata. Some clones in this sample may be carry-over from other donors' samples. CDR3: CASSLFQEGGSETQYF. The DNA of the CDR3 is TGTGCCAGCAGCCTCTTCCAGGAAGGAGGTTCGGAGACCCAGTACTTC.